The 27 T cell receptor beta chains presented below share a single source sample, sequenced in a study of T cells in localized non-small cell lung cancer. Assay: immunoSEQ multiplex PCR; the TCRdb copy retains only in-frame clones and omits some. This table has some 22,000 clones, around 85% appearing once. The specimen comprised peripheral blood, sampled before any cancer treatment. The receptors originated from a man aged 35-69 years with stage I lung adenocarcinoma.

Here the CDR3 DNA reads TGTGCCAGCAGCCCGGTGGGGGGTCGTGGCTACACCTTC. Its protein is CASSPVGGRGYTF. V gene TRBV6-5 combines with J gene TRBJ1-2, with D tentatively TRBD1 (5 bases). Looked up from germline, CDR1 is MNHEY and CDR2 is SVGAGI. Trimming stripped 6 bases from V and 7 bases from J, with 15 bases between. The CDR3 is made up of 13 amino acids.

The V gene is TRBV5-1, the J gene TRBJ1-2; D might be TRBD1 (6 bases). The CDR3 has 17 residues. Trimming removed 0 bases from V and 4 bases from J, with 19 bases in between. Germline V gene data show CDR1 as SGHRS and CDR2 as YFSETQ. DNA of the CDR3: TGCGCCAGCAGCTTGGGGGCCGGGACAAGGGGTGGCTATGGCTACACCTTC. This translates into CASSLGAGTRGGYGYTF.

The V gene is TRBV15, the J gene TRBJ2-3, with D maybe TRBD2 (5 bases). Germline values: CDR1 LNHNV, CDR2 YYDKDF (reference sequence). The CDR3 has 16 residues. The V end was cut by 0 bases, the J end by 2 bases, with 12 bases between. CDR3 amino acids: CATSRDRLAPTDTQYF. DNA for the CDR3: TGTGCCACCAGCAGAGATCGGCTAGCCCCCACAGATACGCAGTATTTT.

The J gene is TRBJ2-2, the V gene TRBV5-1; 9 bases match TRBD1. The CDR3 totals 15 residues. J was trimmed by 6 bases and V by 0 bases; bases with no gene match: 3. Germline CDR1 and CDR2: SGHRS and YFSETQ. Here the CDR3 reads CASSLGRTGAGELFF. As DNA, the CDR3 is TGCGCCAGCAGCTTGGGACGGACAGGGGCCGGGGAGCTGTTTTTT.

V gene TRBV14 combines with J gene TRBJ1-1, with 8 bases aligning to TRBD1. This CDR3 region has 14 residues. From germline, CDR1 is SGHDN and CDR2 FVKESK. V trimming: 3 bases; J trimming: 5 bases; junction bases outside the gene matches: 5. The CDR3: CASSHRTGRTEAFF. The CDR3 bases are TGTGCCAGCAGCCACCGGACAGGGCGGACTGAAGCTTTCTTT.

V is TRBV27 and J is TRBJ2-7, with TRBD2 identical over 8 bases. Per germline, CDR1 MNHEY and CDR2 SMNVEV (reference sequence). Germline trimming cut 6 bases from V and 0 bases from J; bases unmatched to any gene: 10. The CDR3 length is 16 residues. The CDR3 is CASSPLAGGSSYEQYF. The CDR3 DNA follows: TGTGCCAGCAGCCCCCTTGCGGGAGGAAGCTCCTACGAGCAGTACTTC.

The chain carries TRBV5-6 and TRBJ2-7; TRBD1 aligns across 10 bases. Germline CDR1 SGHDT, CDR2 YYEEEE. The V and J ends lost 0 bases and 0 bases, in that order; junction bases with no gene match: 3. The CDR3 covers 16 residues. This CDR3 is CASSLGQGAYSYEQYF. The CDR3 DNA sequence: TGTGCCAGCAGCTTGGGACAGGGGGCTTACTCCTACGAGCAGTACTTC. The entire variable domain, with the rest obtained from reference TRBV5-6 and TRBJ2-7, is as follows: DAGVTQSPTHLIKTRGQQVTLRCSPKSGHDTVSWYQQALGQGPQFIFQYYEEEERQRGNFPDRFSGHQFPNYSSELNVNALLLGDSALYLCASSLGQGAYSYEQYFGPGTRLTVT.

The chain employs TRBV5-5 and TRBJ1-3; D gene uncertain. In germline, CDR1 is SGHKS, CDR2 YYEKEE (reference sequence). The CDR3 has 18 residues. Trimming cost V 0 bases and J 0 bases, with 16 bases left between them. The CDR3 sequence: CASSLAQLTPSSGNTIYF. In DNA, the CDR3 is TGTGCCAGCAGCTTGGCGCAGCTAACACCCAGCTCTGGAAACACCATATATTTT.

The chain combines TRBV6-1 with TRBJ2-7; a possible D gene is TRBD2 (5 bases). The CDR3 covers 12 residues. CDR1 and CDR2 (germline): MNHNS, SASEGT. The V and J ends lost 4 bases and 8 bases respectively, with 12 bases between them. CDR3 nucleotide sequence: TGTGCCAGCAGTGGGGGAGTCTCCAAGCAGTACTTC. Amino acids: CASSGGVSKQYF.

This clone has more than one count but fewer than ten. The rearrangement joins TRBV6-5 to TRBJ1-1; D is perhaps TRBD1 (6 bases). This CDR3 is built from 12 residues. Germline CDR1 and CDR2: MNHEY and SVGAGI. The V gene lost 6 bases and the J gene lost 1 base, with 6 bases spanning the gap. CDR3 region: CASRTGNTEAFF. For the CDR3, the DNA is TGTGCCAGCAGGACAGGGAACACTGAAGCTTTCTTT.

The chain employs TRBV7-8 and TRBJ2-6; D is unclear. The V gene's germline CDR1 is SGHVS and CDR2 FQNEAQ. With 0 bases removed from V and 0 bases from J, the gap between germline ends came to 18 bases. The CDR3 has 20 amino acids. The CDR3 DNA reads TGTGCCAGCAGCTTAGCGTTAGGAAAATTTCTCAGCTCTGGGGCCAACGTCCTGACTTTC. It yields the protein CASSLALGKFLSSGANVLTF.

J is TRBJ2-2 and V is TRBV4-3; D may be TRBD1 (6 bases). Germline CDR1 reads LGHNA; CDR2 reads YSLEER. Trimming took 0 bases from V and 0 from J, leaving 14 bases between them. CDR3 length equals 18 residues. DNA of the CDR3: TGCGCCAGCAGCCAAGAAGGGTTGAACAGGGCGAACACCGGGGAGCTGTTTTTT. It codes for CASSQEGLNRANTGELFF.

The V call is TRBV10-3, the J call TRBJ2-5, with D unclear. Trimming left V 0 bases short and J 5 bases short, with 4 bases between. The CDR3 is made up of 12 amino acids. Germline V lookup: CDR1 ENHRY, CDR2 SYGVKD. The CDR3 coding sequence is TGTGCCATCAGTGAGTCGAGGGAGACCCAGTACTTC. As protein: CAISESRETQYF.

This clone was detected only a few times. V usage is TRBV9 and J usage is TRBJ1-2; D might be TRBD1 (5 bases). This CDR3 contains 15 residues. The germline V gene has CDR1 SGDLS and CDR2 YYNGEE. With 1 base removed from V and 4 bases from J, the gap between germline ends came to 14 bases. The CDR3 region is CASSVNDQGLYGYTF. Here the CDR3 DNA reads TGTGCCAGCAGCGTAAACGATCAGGGCCTCTATGGCTACACCTTC.

The rearrangement uses TRBV2 and TRBJ2-3; D call uncertain. Trimming took 3 bases from V and 0 from J, leaving 4 bases between them. The CDR3 runs 13 residues. CDR1 is SNHLY, CDR2 FYNNEI, per germline. CDR3 residues: CASSDVSTDTQYF. For the CDR3, the DNA is TGTGCCAGCAGTGACGTCAGCACAGATACGCAGTATTTT.

This clone was observed a handful of times. V gene TRBV4-2 combines with J gene TRBJ1-5; a possible D gene is TRBD1 (5 bases). The CDR3 has 14 amino acids. The V gene lost 1 base and the J gene lost 3 bases, with 7 bases spanning the gap. Germline CDR1 reads LGHNA; CDR2 reads YNFKEQ. CDR3 sequence: CASSQGQLNQPQHF. CDR3 bases: TGTGCCAGCAGCCAAGGACAGCTCAATCAGCCCCAGCATTTT.

The rearrangement uses TRBV7-2 and TRBJ1-2; 9 bases agree with TRBD1. CDR1 is SGHTA and CDR2 is FQGNSA in the germline V gene. CDR3 length: 14 amino acids. After removal of 5 bases from V and 8 bases from J, the junction contained 9 bases not matched to a gene. The CDR3, as DNA: TGTGCCAGCAGCACCGACAGGGGGTTGGGCGGCTACACCTTC. Its protein is CASSTDRGLGGYTF.

The rearrangement links TRBV10-3 to TRBJ2-5; 11 positions agree with TRBD2. V shed 3 bases and J 1 base; nucleotides not matched to a gene: 4. CDR1 and CDR2 (germline): ENHRY, SYGVKD. This CDR3 is 16 amino acids long. This chain's CDR3 is CAISERTSGFQETQYF. In DNA, the CDR3 is TGTGCCATCAGTGAAAGGACTAGCGGGTTCCAAGAGACCCAGTACTTC.

V is TRBV7-2 and J is TRBJ2-2; the match to TRBD2 covers 7 bases. The CDR3 covers 16 residues. With 5 bases clipped from V and 2 bases from J, the junction kept 8 bases outside the gene matches. CDR1 SGHTA and CDR2 FQGNSA come from the germline V gene. The DNA of the CDR3 is TGTGCCAGCAGCCGCACGGGACTAACCAACACCGGGGAGCTGTTTTTT. Protein sequence: CASSRTGLTNTGELFF.

The chain couples TRBV5-1 to TRBJ2-7, with a weak D call TRBD2 (6 bases). The CDR3 runs 15 residues. Germline CDR1 reads SGHRS; CDR2 reads YFSETQ. The V end was cut by 0 bases, the J end by 2 bases, with 12 bases between. The chain's CDR3 is CASSLGDLRTYEQYF. CDR3 nucleotides: TGCGCCAGCAGCTTGGGGGACTTACGAACCTACGAGCAGTACTTC.

This chain connects TRBV7-8 to TRBJ2-3; no clear D gene. Germline CDR1 and CDR2: SGHVS and FQNEAQ. This CDR3 spans 18 amino acids. V lost 6 bases and J lost 2, with 24 bases in between. CDR3 coding DNA: TGTGCCAGCAGTTTCATCCCCCCGGGTACCGAAAACACAGATACGCAGTATTTT. Its protein is CASSFIPPGTENTDTQYF. The variable domain in full, completed from reference TRBV7-8 and TRBJ2-3, reads GAGVSQSPRYKVAKRGQDVALRCDPISGHVSLFWYQQALGQGPEFLTYFQNEAQLDKSGLPSDRFFAERPEGSVSTLKIQRTQQEDSAVYLCASSFIPPGTENTDTQYFGPGTRLTVL.

With regard to this clone: The junction departs from the called germline gene at one end, perhaps through a read error. The same CDR3 also results from other DNA sequences found in this sample. The V gene is TRBV5-4, the J gene TRBJ2-2; 8 nucleotides agree with TRBD2. This CDR3 region has 15 residues. CDR1 and CDR2 from the germline V gene are SGHNT and YYREEE (reference sequence). Written as DNA, the CDR3 is TGTGCCAGCAGTTTGGGGACTAGAAACACCGGGGAGCTGTTTTTT. It is translated as CASSLGTRNTGELFF. Full variable domain (rest looked up from reference TRBV5-4 and TRBJ2-2): ETGVTQSPTHLIKTRGQQVTLRCSSQSGHNTVSWYQQALGQGPQFIFQYYREEENGRGNFPPRFSGLQFPNYSSELNVNALELDDSALYLCASSLGTRNTGELFFGEGSRLTVL.

The rearrangement joins TRBV5-1 to TRBJ2-5, with 8 bases fitting TRBD1. The CDR3 is 17 residues long. The germline gives CDR1 SGHRS, CDR2 YFSETQ. V trimming: 0 bases; J trimming: 2 bases; junction bases outside the gene matches: 9. The CDR3 protein is CASSLVGGQARQETQYF. CDR3 nucleotides: TGCGCCAGCAGCTTGGTAGGGGGACAGGCTCGGCAAGAGACCCAGTACTTC.

J is TRBJ1-6 and V is TRBV28; 7 bases align to TRBD1. This CDR3 region has 17 residues. The germline gives CDR1 MDHEN, CDR2 SYDVKM. V lost 6 bases to trimming and J lost 9 bases; unmatched junction nucleotides: 17. The CDR3 here is CASSFTGTAYLGSPLHF. The CDR3 bases are TGTGCCAGCAGCTTTACCGGGACAGCCTACCTTGGTTCACCCCTCCACTTT. The full variable domain, rest sourced from reference TRBV28 and TRBJ1-6, is DVKVTQSSRYLVKRTGEKVFLECVQDMDHENMFWYRQDPGLGLRLIYFSYDVKMKEKGDIPEGYSVSREKKERFSLILESASTNQTSMYLCASSFTGTAYLGSPLHFGNGTRLTVT.

V is TRBV28 and J is TRBJ2-7, with 9 bases matching TRBD1. The trim removed 6 bases at V and 5 bases at J, leaving 5 bases unmatched. The CDR3 length is 13 residues. From germline, CDR1 is MDHEN and CDR2 SYDVKM. The CDR3 nucleotides are TGTGCCAGCAGGCGCGACAGGGGGAACGAGCAGTACTTC. Residues: CASRRDRGNEQYF.

V is TRBV4-2 and J is TRBJ2-5; 10 positions match TRBD2. The CDR3 is made up of 16 amino acids. V trimming: 2 bases; J trimming: 5 bases; junction bases outside the gene matches: 8. The germline V gene encodes CDR1 LGHNA and CDR2 YNFKEQ. CDR3 protein: CASSQPSGRGGETQYF. Here the CDR3 DNA reads TGTGCCAGCAGCCAACCTAGCGGGAGAGGTGGGGAGACCCAGTACTTC.

Concerning this clone itself: The limits of the CDR3 on the DNA are not certain, so only TCRdb's listed CDR3 is given. The gene calls are TRBV27 and TRBJ2-1; the D call in the table, TRBD2, was not verified against the DNA. Germline CDR1 is MNHEY and CDR2 is SMNVEV (reference sequence). The CDR3 is made up of 16 amino acids, end residues included. The CDR3 sequence: CASSSSTSEYPNEQFF.